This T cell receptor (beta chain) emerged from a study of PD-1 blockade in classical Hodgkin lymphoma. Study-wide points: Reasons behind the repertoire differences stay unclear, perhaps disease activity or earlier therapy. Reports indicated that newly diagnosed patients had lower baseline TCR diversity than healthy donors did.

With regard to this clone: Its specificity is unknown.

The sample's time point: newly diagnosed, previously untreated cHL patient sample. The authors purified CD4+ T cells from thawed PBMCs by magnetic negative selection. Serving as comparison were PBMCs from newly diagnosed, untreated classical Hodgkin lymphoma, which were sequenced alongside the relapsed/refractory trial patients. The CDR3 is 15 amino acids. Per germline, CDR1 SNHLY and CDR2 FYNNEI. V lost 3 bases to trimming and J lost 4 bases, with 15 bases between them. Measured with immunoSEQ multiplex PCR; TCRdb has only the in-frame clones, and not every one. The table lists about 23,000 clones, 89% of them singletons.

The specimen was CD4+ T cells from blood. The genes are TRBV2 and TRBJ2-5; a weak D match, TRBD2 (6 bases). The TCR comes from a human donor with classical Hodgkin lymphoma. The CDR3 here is CASSDRKGRRETQYF. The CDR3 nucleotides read TGTGCCAGCAGTGATAGGAAGGGGAGGCGAGAGACCCAGTACTTC. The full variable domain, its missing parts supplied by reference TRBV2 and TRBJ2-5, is EPEVTQTPSHQVTQMGQEVILRCVPISNHLYFYWYRQILGQKVEFLVSFYNNEISEKSEIFDDQFSVERPDGSNFTLKIRSTKLEDSAMYFCASSDRKGRRETQYFGPGTRLLVL.